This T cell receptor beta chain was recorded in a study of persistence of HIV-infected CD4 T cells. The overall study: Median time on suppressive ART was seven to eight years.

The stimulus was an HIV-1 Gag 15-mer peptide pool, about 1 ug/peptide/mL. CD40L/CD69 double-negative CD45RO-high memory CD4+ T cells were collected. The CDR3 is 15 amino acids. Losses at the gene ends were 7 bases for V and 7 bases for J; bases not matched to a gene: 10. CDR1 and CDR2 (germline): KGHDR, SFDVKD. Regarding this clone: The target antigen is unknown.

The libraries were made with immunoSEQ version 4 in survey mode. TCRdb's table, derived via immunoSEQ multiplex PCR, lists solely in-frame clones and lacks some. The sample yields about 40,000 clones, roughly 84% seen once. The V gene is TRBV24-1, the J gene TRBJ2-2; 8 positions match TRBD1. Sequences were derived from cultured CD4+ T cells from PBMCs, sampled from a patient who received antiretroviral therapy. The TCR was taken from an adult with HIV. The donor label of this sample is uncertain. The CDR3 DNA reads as TGTGCCACCAGAAGCCAGACAGGGACAGGCGGGGAGCTGTTTTTT. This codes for CATRSQTGTGGELFF.